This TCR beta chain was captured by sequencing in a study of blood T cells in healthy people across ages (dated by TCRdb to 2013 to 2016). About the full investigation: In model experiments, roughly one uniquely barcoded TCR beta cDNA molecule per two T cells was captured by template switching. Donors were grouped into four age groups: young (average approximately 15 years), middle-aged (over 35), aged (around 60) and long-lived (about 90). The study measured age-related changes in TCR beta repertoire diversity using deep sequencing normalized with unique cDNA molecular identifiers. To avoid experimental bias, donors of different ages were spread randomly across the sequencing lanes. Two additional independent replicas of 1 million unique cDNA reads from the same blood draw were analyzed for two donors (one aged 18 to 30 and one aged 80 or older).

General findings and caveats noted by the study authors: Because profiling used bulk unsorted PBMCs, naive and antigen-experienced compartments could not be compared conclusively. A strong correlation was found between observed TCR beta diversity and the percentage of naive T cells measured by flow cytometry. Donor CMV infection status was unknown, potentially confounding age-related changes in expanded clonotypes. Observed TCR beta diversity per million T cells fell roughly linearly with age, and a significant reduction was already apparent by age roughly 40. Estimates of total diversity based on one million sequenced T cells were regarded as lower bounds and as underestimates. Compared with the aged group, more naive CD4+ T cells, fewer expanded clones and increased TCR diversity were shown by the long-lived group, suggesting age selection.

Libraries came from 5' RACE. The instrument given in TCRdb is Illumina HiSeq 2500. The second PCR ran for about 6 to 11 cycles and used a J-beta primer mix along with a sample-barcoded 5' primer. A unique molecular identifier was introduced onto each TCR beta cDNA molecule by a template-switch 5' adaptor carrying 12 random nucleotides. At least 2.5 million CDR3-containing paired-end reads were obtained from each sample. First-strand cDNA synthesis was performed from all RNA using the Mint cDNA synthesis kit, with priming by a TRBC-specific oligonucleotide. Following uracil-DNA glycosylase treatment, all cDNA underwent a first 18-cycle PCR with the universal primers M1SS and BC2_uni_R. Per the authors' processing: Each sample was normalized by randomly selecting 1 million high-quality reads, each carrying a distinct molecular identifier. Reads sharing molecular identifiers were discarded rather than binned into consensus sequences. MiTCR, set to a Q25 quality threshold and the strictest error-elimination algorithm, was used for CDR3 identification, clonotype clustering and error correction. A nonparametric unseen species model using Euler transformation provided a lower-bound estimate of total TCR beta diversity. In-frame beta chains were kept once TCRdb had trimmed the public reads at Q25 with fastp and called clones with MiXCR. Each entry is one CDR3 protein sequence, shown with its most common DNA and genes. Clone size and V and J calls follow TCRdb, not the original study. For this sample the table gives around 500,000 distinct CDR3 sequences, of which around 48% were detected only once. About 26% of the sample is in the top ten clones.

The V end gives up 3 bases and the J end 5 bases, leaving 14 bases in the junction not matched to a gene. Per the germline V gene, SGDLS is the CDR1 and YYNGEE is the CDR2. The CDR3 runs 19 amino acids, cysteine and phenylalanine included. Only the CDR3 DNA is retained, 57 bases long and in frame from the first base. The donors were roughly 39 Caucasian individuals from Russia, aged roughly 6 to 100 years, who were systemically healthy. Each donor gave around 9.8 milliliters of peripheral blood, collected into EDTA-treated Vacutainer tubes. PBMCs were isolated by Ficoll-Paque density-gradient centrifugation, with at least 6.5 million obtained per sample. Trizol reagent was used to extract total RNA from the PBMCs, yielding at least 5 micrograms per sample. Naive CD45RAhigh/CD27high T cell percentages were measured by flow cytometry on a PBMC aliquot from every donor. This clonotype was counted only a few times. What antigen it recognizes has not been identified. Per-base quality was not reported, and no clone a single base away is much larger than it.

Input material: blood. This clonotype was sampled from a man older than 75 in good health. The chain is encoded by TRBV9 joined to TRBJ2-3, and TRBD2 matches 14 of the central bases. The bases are TGTGCCAGCAGCGCGACCGGGACTAGCGGGAGATTTGCCCAAGATACGCAGTATTTT. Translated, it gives CASSATGTSGRFAQDTQYF.